The entry that follows covers one T cell receptor beta chain sequence. Its antigen specificity is not known. No much larger clonotype is one base removed from it; base qualities were not supplied. Libraries came from the immunoSEQ multiplex PCR assay. Held by TCRdb, this immuneACCESS table contains in-frame sequences only and omits some clones. Under half of the omission traces to an unresolved V gene where checked; the cause of the rest is unknown. The sample profile shows some 140,000 clones; 90% to 95% of them were found once. The biggest ten clones account for 13% to 15% of the sample. The source of the sample is a study of control samples from healthy donors and cancer patients (dated by TCRdb to 2019 to 2021). Germline trimming: 9 bases from V, 5 bases from J; junction bases outside gene matches: 11. The CDR3 holds 13 amino acids from the cysteine to the phenylalanine. Only the CDR3 part of the read is kept: 39 bases, read in frame from the first base. CDR1 and CDR2 are read off the germline V gene as SGHTS and YDEGEE.

The receptor was isolated from a man aged 60 to 75 with colorectal cancer. The sample taken for sequencing was PBMCs. The rearrangement joined TRBV5-8 to TRBJ2-7; TRBD1 fits 7 bases in the junction. The bases read TGTGCCACCCTGCCTGGGACAGTAAACGAGCAGTACTTC. The translation is CATLPGTVNEQYF.